Presented here are 26 T cell receptor beta chains from one specimen sequenced in a study of cytomegalovirus exposure and HLA in healthy donors. The PCR contained 60 Vbeta and 13 Jbeta primers. Using immunoSEQ multiplex PCR, the repertoire was profiled, and TCRdb retains in-frame clones only, with some absent. There are under 200,000 clones in the sample; roughly four fifths occur only once, and 1.5% to 2% lies in the top ten. Sequenced sample: PBMCs. These receptors were obtained from a woman aged 18-35 years in good health and CMV-seronegative.

The V and J genes are TRBV5-8 and TRBJ1-1; D is perhaps TRBD1 (5 bases). V lost 4 bases and J 5 bases, leaving 6 bases between the germline ends. The germline V gene has CDR1 SGHTS and CDR2 YDEGEE. The CDR3 runs to 11 residues. The CDR3 sequence is CASSRQTEAFF. In nucleotides, the CDR3 is TGTGCCAGCAGCAGACAGACTGAAGCTTTCTTT.

The CDR3 sequence is CASSLGDRNQPQHF. Written as DNA, the CDR3 is TGTGCCAGCAGCTTAGGGGACAGAAATCAGCCCCAGCATTTT. The chain employs TRBV7-9 and TRBJ1-5; 7 nucleotides match TRBD1. Germline CDR1 and CDR2: SEHNR and FQNEAQ (reference sequence). V lost 1 base and J lost 4; bases outside the gene matches: 1. This CDR3 is 14 amino acids long.

Points on this clone: The junction differs from germline at one of its ends, possibly a read error. This chain uses TRBV6-6 with TRBJ2-7, with D hard to call. The CDR3 is 13 amino acids. CDR1 is MNHNY, CDR2 SVGAGI, per germline (reference sequence). CDR3 sequence (DNA): TGTGCCAGCAGTGACTCTGCGCCCTACGAGCAGTACTTC. As protein: CASSDSAPYEQYF.

The sample holds a few counts of this clone. The genes are TRBV5-4 and TRBJ1-2; no definite D call. Germline V gene data show CDR1 as SGHNT and CDR2 as YYREEE (reference sequence). This CDR3 spans 12 amino acids. Trimming removed 0 bases from V and 8 bases from J, with 8 bases in between. The CDR3 region is CASSLDYLGYTF. In DNA, the CDR3 is TGTGCCAGCAGCTTGGATTACTTGGGCTACACCTTC.

This rearrangement joins TRBV28 to TRBJ2-3; 8 nucleotides line up with TRBD1. CDR3 length: 14 amino acids. V was pared by 5 bases and J by 6 bases, with 7 bases of the junction left unmatched. The germline CDR1 and CDR2 sequences are MDHEN and SYDVKM. CDR3 DNA sequence: TGTGCCAGCAGTCCGGACAGGGTTGAGGATACGCAGTATTTT. Amino acid sequence: CASSPDRVEDTQYF.

In its sample, this clone was seen once. The chain is built from TRBV5-4 and TRBJ1-1, with D perhaps TRBD1 (6 bases). CDR3 length equals 15 residues. CDR1 and CDR2 from the germline V gene are SGHNT and YYREEE (reference sequence). Trimming took 1 base from V and 5 from J, leaving 15 bases between them. This chain's CDR3 is CASSLYSAGDTEAFF. The CDR3 nucleotides read TGTGCCAGCAGCTTGTATTCCGCAGGGGATACTGAAGCTTTCTTT. Full variable domain (outside the CDR3, taken from reference TRBV5-4 and TRBJ1-1): ETGVTQSPTHLIKTRGQQVTLRCSSQSGHNTVSWYQQALGQGPQFIFQYYREEENGRGNFPPRFSGLQFPNYSSELNVNALELDDSALYLCASSLYSAGDTEAFFGQGTRLTVV.

The chain links TRBV30 to TRBJ1-1; no definite D call. Germline V lookup: CDR1 GTSNPN, CDR2 SVGIG (reference sequence). CDR3 length: 15 residues. V lost 3 bases and J 8 bases, leaving 22 bases between the germline ends. Here the CDR3 DNA reads TGTGCCTGGAGGGGAGGTCTGTATCCCCCCGGCGAAGCTTTCTTT. Protein sequence: CAWRGGLYPPGEAFF.

The V and J genes are TRBV15 and TRBJ1-5; TRBD1 is a possible D gene (5 bases). Germline V CDR1 and CDR2: LNHNV, YYDKDF (reference sequence). This CDR3 has 15 amino acids. The V and J ends lost 0 bases and 4 bases respectively, with 10 bases between them. The CDR3 is CATSRDGQGNQPQHF. The CDR3 DNA sequence: TGTGCCACCAGCAGAGACGGTCAGGGAAATCAGCCCCAGCATTTT.

The chain uses TRBV9 and TRBJ2-5, with TRBD2 identical over 8 bases. The length of the CDR3 is 16 residues. Germline V CDR1 and CDR2: SGDLS, YYNGEE. V gave up 3 bases and J gave up 1 base; unmatched junction bases: 8. The CDR3 DNA sequence: TGTGCCAGCAGCGGAGGGGTTGCGGGGGGCCAAGAGACCCAGTACTTC. It specifies CASSGGVAGGQETQYF. The complete variable domain, with remaining parts taken from reference TRBV9 and TRBJ2-5, reads DSGVTQTPKHLITATGQRVTLRCSPRSGDLSVYWYQQSLDQGLQFLIQYYNGEERAKGNILERFSAQQFPDLHSELNLSSLELGDSALYFCASSGGVAGGQETQYFGPGTRLLVL.

In its sample, this clone was seen once. The rearrangement uses TRBV15 and TRBJ1-2; 7 nucleotides align to TRBD1. With 5 bases clipped from V and 1 base from J, the junction kept 16 bases outside the gene matches. The length of the CDR3 is 18 residues. The germline V gene encodes CDR1 LNHNV and CDR2 YYDKDF (reference sequence). CDR3 region: CATSAQNLRDRDNYGYTF. As DNA, the CDR3 is TGTGCCACCAGCGCACAAAATCTCCGGGACAGAGATAACTATGGCTACACCTTC.

Remarks on this clone: The CDR3 does not close with the conserved phenylalanine or tryptophan, likely indicating a read error. The limits of the CDR3 on the DNA are not certain, so only TCRdb's listed CDR3 is given. This chain uses TRBV5-4 with TRBJ1-1; TRBD1, the D gene given by the table, was not confirmed from the DNA. The CDR3 contains 13 residues when both ends are counted. In germline, CDR1 is SGHNT, CDR2 YYREEE (reference sequence). The CDR3: CASSWTGITQPTV.

The chain combines TRBV5-1 with TRBJ1-2, with D possibly being TRBD1 (5 bases). Between the trimmed V and J ends, which lost 1 base and 6 bases, there was a span of 19 bases. The CDR3 has 16 amino acids. Germline assignment: CDR1 SGHRS and CDR2 YFSETQ. The DNA for the CDR3 is TGCGCCAGCAGCTTGACCACCTACTCAATCAGGGATGGCTACACCTTC. It codes for CASSLTTYSIRDGYTF.

The chain's CDR3 is CASSYSNSGHETQYF. DNA for the CDR3: TGTGCCAGCAGTTACTCGAATAGCGGCCACGAGACCCAGTACTTC. This chain uses TRBV6-5 with TRBJ2-5, with D maybe TRBD2 (6 bases). The CDR3 runs 15 residues. CDR1 MNHEY and CDR2 SVGAGI come from the germline V gene. The ends were cut back, 0 bases at V and 5 bases at J, with 13 bases in the middle.

The gene calls are TRBV25-1 and TRBJ2-1, with 8 nucleotides matching TRBD1. V was pared by 1 base and J by 8 bases, with 10 bases of the junction left unmatched. The CDR3 contains 16 residues. In germline, CDR1 is MGHDK, CDR2 SYGVNS. The DNA of the CDR3 is TGTGCCAGCAGTGAATCGAGGACAGGGCTTCTCGATGAGCAGTTCTTC. It encodes CASSESRTGLLDEQFF. Complete variable domain (other parts from reference TRBV25-1 and TRBJ2-1): EADIYQTPRYLVIGTGKKITLECSQTMGHDKMYWYQQDPGMELHLIHYSYGVNSTEKGDLSSESTVSRIRTEHFPLTLESARPSHTSQYLCASSESRTGLLDEQFFGPGTRLTVL.

The chain joins TRBV2 to TRBJ1-2, with unresolved D. This CDR3 is 11 amino acids long. The ends were cut back, 4 bases at V and 8 bases at J, with 8 bases in the middle. From germline, CDR1 is SNHLY and CDR2 FYNNEI. This CDR3 reads CASSGTGGYTF. CDR3 sequence (DNA): TGTGCCAGCAGTGGGACGGGGGGCTACACCTTC.

CDR3 protein: CASTLGQDSYEQYF. The CDR3 region has the DNA TGTGCCAGCACCCTGGGGCAGGACTCCTACGAGCAGTACTTC. The chain couples TRBV2 to TRBJ2-7, with a weak D call TRBD1 (5 bases). Germline V gives CDR1 SNHLY, CDR2 FYNNEI. CDR3 length: 14 residues. V was clipped by 7 bases and J by 0 bases, with 13 bases between them. Complete variable domain (other parts from reference TRBV2 and TRBJ2-7): EPEVTQTPSHQVTQMGQEVILRCVPISNHLYFYWYRQILGQKVEFLVSFYNNEISEKSEIFDDQFSVERPDGSNFTLKIRSTKLEDSAMYFCASTLGQDSYEQYFGPGTRLTVT.

The rearrangement uses TRBV4-1 and TRBJ1-2; D is ambiguous. Germline CDR1 and CDR2: MGHRA and YSYEKL. This CDR3 has 15 residues. Trimming took 1 base from V and 3 from J, leaving 12 bases between them. This CDR3 is CASSQVSGQDYGYTF. CDR3 DNA: TGCGCCAGCAGCCAAGTAAGTGGGCAGGACTATGGCTACACCTTC.

V and J are TRBV7-9 and TRBJ2-2, with D uncertain. The CDR3 extends over 14 amino acids. Germline loops: CDR1 SEHNR, CDR2 FQNEAQ (reference sequence). V shed 5 bases and J shed 7 bases, with 14 bases lying between them. DNA of the CDR3: TGTGCCAGCAGCGAAAACGGTCGAGGCGGGGAGCTGTTTTTT. This gives the protein CASSENGRGGELFF.

This clone was seen once. V usage is TRBV9 and J usage is TRBJ2-7, with TRBD2 matching 9 bases. The CDR3 extends over 15 amino acids. Looked up from germline, CDR1 is SGDLS and CDR2 is YYNGEE. V was pared by 1 base and J by 2 bases, with 4 bases of the junction left unmatched. CDR3 nucleotides: TGTGCCAGCAGCGTAAGGTTAGCGGGGGCCTACGAGCAGTACTTC. Amino acids: CASSVRLAGAYEQYF.

This clone was counted once. This chain links TRBV7-8 with TRBJ2-5; a weak D match, TRBD2 (5 bases). The CDR3 runs 13 residues. Germline assignment: CDR1 SGHVS and CDR2 FQNEAQ. V shed 5 bases and J shed 5 bases, with 12 bases lying between them. The CDR3 sequence: CASSTTSSETQYF. The CDR3 nucleotides read TGTGCCAGCAGCACCACTAGTTCCGAGACCCAGTACTTC.

The V call is TRBV5-6, the J call TRBJ2-7; D perhaps matches TRBD2 (6 bases). The V and J ends lost 0 bases and 4 bases respectively, with 17 bases between them. Germline CDR1 is SGHDT and CDR2 is YYEEEE. CDR3 length: 16 residues. The CDR3 DNA sequence: TGTGCCAGCAGCTTGGTTGCGAAAAACGGGGGTTACGAGCAGTACTTC. Translated: CASSLVAKNGGYEQYF.

The chain joins TRBV18 to TRBJ2-3; maybe TRBD2 (6 bases). The CDR3 covers 14 residues. Germline assignment: CDR1 KGHSH and CDR2 LQKENI. Between the trimmed V and J ends, which lost 5 bases and 2 bases, there was a span of 11 bases. The CDR3 sequence: CASSGRGLTDTQYF. The CDR3 nucleotides are TGTGCCAGCTCAGGAAGGGGACTCACAGATACGCAGTATTTT.

A few counts support this clone. The J gene is TRBJ2-3, the V gene TRBV7-3, with D perhaps matching TRBD2 (5 bases). Germline-derived CDR1 and CDR2 are SGHTA and FQGTGA. CDR3 length: 14 residues. V lost 2 bases, J lost 4 bases, and 10 bases lay in between. The DNA for the CDR3 is TGTGCCAGCAGCTTAGGACTTGGCGCAGATACGCAGTATTTT. Amino acid sequence: CASSLGLGADTQYF.

The rearrangement joins TRBV5-1 to TRBJ1-4, with D possibly matching TRBD1 (5 bases). Germline-derived CDR1 and CDR2 are SGHRS and YFSETQ. Trimming pared 6 bases from V and 4 bases from J, leaving 13 bases between. This CDR3 is 14 amino acids long. The CDR3 DNA reads TGCGCCAGCAACAGAGACAGCCGTAATGAAAAACTGTTTTTT. Its translation: CASNRDSRNEKLFF.

The chain links TRBV11-2 to TRBJ1-1; no clear D. This CDR3 is 13 amino acids long. V gave up 1 base and J gave up 1 base, with 4 bases separating them. Per the germline V gene, CDR1 is SGHAT and CDR2 is FQNNGV. The CDR3 coding sequence is TGTGCCAGCAGCTTAGCAGAGAACACTGAAGCTTTCTTT. It yields the protein CASSLAENTEAFF.

The chain uses TRBV4-2 and TRBJ2-1; no clear D. Germline V gene sequence: CDR1 LGHNA, CDR2 YNFKEQ. V dropped 0 bases and J dropped 9 bases, with 6 bases sitting between them. The CDR3 has 12 residues. CDR3 in DNA: TGTGCCAGCAGCCAAGATGAGCGTGAGCAGTTCTTC. Amino acids: CASSQDEREQFF.